The next 9 T cell receptor beta chains were all read from a single sample in a study of T-cell memory formation after mild COVID-19. TCRdb fed the 5' RACE reads into MiXCR, producing one record per CDR3 protein. The sample contains tens of thousands of distinct CDR3 sequences, about 14% of which appear only once. Sequenced input: PBMCs or a T cell subset sorted from them (not recorded which). The origin of the receptors is a young man who had mild COVID-19 (a few samples of this study predate the infection). Cell type and time point are not known.

The chain combines TRBV6-6 with TRBJ1-5; TRBD1 might be the D (6 bases). CDR3 length: 17 amino acids. The germline V gene has CDR1 MNHNY and CDR2 SVGAGI (reference sequence). V was clipped by 1 base and J by 7 bases, with 20 bases between them. CDR3 residues: CASSYYGARGGGQPQHF. In nucleotides, the CDR3 is TGTGCCAGCAGTTACTATGGAGCCAGGGGTGGCGGCCAGCCCCAGCATTTT.

The chain is built from TRBV13 and TRBJ2-2; no clear D. The CDR3 extends over 12 amino acids. V lost 4 bases and J 6 bases, leaving 6 bases between the germline ends. The germline CDR1 and CDR2 sequences are PRHDT and FYEKMQ (reference sequence). CDR3 sequence (DNA): TGTGCCAGCAGCTATCTCGCCGGGGAGCTGTTTTTT. Translated: CASSYLAGELFF.

The V and J genes are TRBV9 and TRBJ1-6, with 8 bases lining up with TRBD1. The CDR3 consists of 15 residues. Germline loops: CDR1 SGDLS, CDR2 YYNGEE. Trimming cost V 6 bases and J 9 bases; bases outside gene matches: 11. The CDR3 region is CASNNGAGGGSPLHF. The DNA of the CDR3 is TGTGCCAGCAACAACGGGGCAGGGGGCGGTTCACCCCTCCACTTT.

The chain joins TRBV5-1 to TRBJ2-3; TRBD1 agrees at 9 bases. The germline V gene has CDR1 SGHRS and CDR2 YFSETQ. This CDR3 comprises 14 residues. Losses at the gene ends were 3 bases for V and 4 bases for J; bases not matched to a gene: 3. CDR3 DNA sequence: TGCGCCAGCAGCTCACAGGGGGCCTCAGATACGCAGTATTTT. It codes for CASSSQGASDTQYF.

This clonotype was seen a few times. The V and J genes are TRBV11-2 and TRBJ1-4; TRBD1 matches 7 bases. The CDR3 totals 15 residues. Germline assignment: CDR1 SGHAT and CDR2 FQNNGV. With 3 bases clipped from V and 4 bases from J, the junction kept 5 bases outside the gene matches. The CDR3 bases are TGTGCCAGCAGCTTCCTGACAGGGATTAATGAAAAACTGTTTTTT. Protein product: CASSFLTGINEKLFF.

This clonotype has only a few counts. CDR3 in amino acids: CASSRTTTEAFF. DNA for the CDR3: TGTGCCAGCAGCCGGACCACCACTGAAGCTTTCTTT. The gene calls are TRBV7-9 and TRBJ1-1; D is unresolved. This CDR3 has 12 amino acids. Trimming pared 5 bases from V and 4 bases from J, leaving 8 bases between. The germline V gene has CDR1 SEHNR and CDR2 FQNEAQ (reference sequence).

The rearrangement links TRBV7-8 to TRBJ2-5, with D maybe TRBD1 (6 bases). The DNA end lines up better with TRBJ2-1; the J call may be wrong. Germline CDR1 reads SGHVS; CDR2 reads FQNEAQ. The CDR3 covers 14 residues. The DNA of the CDR3 is TGTGCCAGCAGCTTAATCTCCAGGGGCGATGAGCAGTTCTTC. Translation gives CASSLISRGDEQFF.

This clonotype has just a few counts. The chain uses TRBV4-1 and TRBJ2-1; maybe TRBD1 (5 bases). The CDR3 has 14 residues. V gave up 8 bases and J gave up 4 bases, with 15 bases separating them. The germline V gene encodes CDR1 MGHRA and CDR2 YSYEKL. Here the CDR3 DNA reads TGCGCCAGCCGCCGTCAAAAGGGGTACAATGAGCAGTTCTTC. As protein: CASRRQKGYNEQFF.

The V and J genes are TRBV9 and TRBJ2-7, with D maybe TRBD1 (6 bases). V lost 3 bases, J lost 4 bases, and 11 bases lay in between. The CDR3 is made up of 13 amino acids. The germline gives CDR1 SGDLS, CDR2 YYNGEE. In nucleotides, the CDR3 is TGTGCCAGCAGCGCACAGGGCCTATACGAGCAGTACTTC. This codes for CASSAQGLYEQYF.